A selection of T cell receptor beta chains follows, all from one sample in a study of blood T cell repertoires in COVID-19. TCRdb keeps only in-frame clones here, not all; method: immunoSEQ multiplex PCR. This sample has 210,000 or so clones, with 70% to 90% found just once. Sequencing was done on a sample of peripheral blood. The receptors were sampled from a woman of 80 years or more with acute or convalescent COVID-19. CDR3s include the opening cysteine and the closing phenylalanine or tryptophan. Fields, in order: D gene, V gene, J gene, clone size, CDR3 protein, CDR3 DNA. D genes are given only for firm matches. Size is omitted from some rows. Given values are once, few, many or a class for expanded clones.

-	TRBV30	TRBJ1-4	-	CAWSNRGGEEKLFF	TGTGCCTGGAGTAATCGCGGGGGTGAGGAAAAACTGTTTTTT
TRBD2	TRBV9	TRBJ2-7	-	CASSVELAGRKYF	TGTGCCAGCAGCGTGGAACTAGCGGGAAGGAAGTACTTC
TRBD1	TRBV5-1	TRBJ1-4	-	CASSLDGQGEEKLFF	TGCGCCAGCAGCTTGGACGGGCAGGGGGAGGAAAAACTGTTTTTT
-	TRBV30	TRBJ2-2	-	CAWRVTGNGELFF	TGTGCCTGGAGAGTAACAGGGAACGGGGAGCTGTTTTTT
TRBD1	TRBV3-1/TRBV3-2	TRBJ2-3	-	CASSQAGTGLSDTQYF	TGTGCCAGCAGCCAGGCCGGGACAGGGTTGTCAGATACGCAGTATTTT
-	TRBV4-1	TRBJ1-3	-	CASSQDGGAFSGNTIYF	TGCGCCAGCAGCCAGGACGGGGGGGCATTCTCTGGAAACACCATATATTTT
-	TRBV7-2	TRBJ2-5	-	CASSLEAGVAVETQYF	TGTGCCAGCAGCTTAGAAGCAGGGGTCGCGGTTGAGACCCAGTACTTC
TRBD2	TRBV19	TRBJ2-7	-	CASSIGGRVYEQYF	TGTGCCAGTAGTATAGGAGGGAGGGTCTACGAGCAGTACTTC
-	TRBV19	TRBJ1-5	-	CASSLSSNQPQHF	TGTGCCAGTAGTCTATCCAGCAATCAGCCCCAGCATTTT
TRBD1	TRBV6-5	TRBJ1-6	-	CASTISGGSHSPLHF	TGTGCCAGCACAATTTCAGGGGGCTCGCATTCACCCCTCCACTTT
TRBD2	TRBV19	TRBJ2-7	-	CASSIRTSGLYEQYF	TGTGCCAGTAGTATACGGACTAGCGGACTTTACGAGCAGTACTTC
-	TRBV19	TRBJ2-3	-	CASRTDRLAGTDTQYF	TGTGCCAGTAGGACCGACAGGTTGGCAGGCACAGATACGCAGTATTTT
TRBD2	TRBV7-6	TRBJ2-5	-	CASSFGGGQETQYF	TGTGCCAGCAGCTTTGGGGGGGGGCAAGAGACCCAGTACTTC
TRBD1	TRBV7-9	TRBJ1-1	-	CASSPGTGAGNTEAFF	TGTGCCAGCAGTCCGGGGACAGGGGCTGGGAACACTGAAGCTTTCTTT
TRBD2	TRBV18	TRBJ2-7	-	CASSSPGLPYEQYF	TGTGCCAGCTCATCCCCGGGACTACCCTACGAGCAGTACTTC
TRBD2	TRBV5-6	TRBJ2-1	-	CASSKGLAGQRINEQFF	TGTGCCAGCAGCAAGGGACTAGCGGGACAACGGATAAATGAGCAGTTCTTC
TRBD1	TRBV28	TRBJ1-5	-	CASSPGQGFNQPQHF	TGTGCCAGCAGTCCCGGACAGGGATTCAATCAGCCCCAGCATTTT
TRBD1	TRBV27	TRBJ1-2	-	CASSLGTGRGYTF	TGTGCCAGCAGTTTAGGGACAGGGCGAGGCTACACCTTC
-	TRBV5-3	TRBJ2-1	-	CARSLALVFRVWGEQFF	TGTGCCAGAAGCTTGGCGTTGGTATTCCGAGTCTGGGGCGAGCAGTTCTTC
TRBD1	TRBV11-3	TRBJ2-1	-	CASANRGGGSRNEQFF	TGTGCCAGCGCTAACAGGGGCGGAGGTTCGAGGAATGAGCAGTTCTTC
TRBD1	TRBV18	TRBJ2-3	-	CASSRSGTASTDTQYF	TGTGCCAGCTCACGATCCGGGACAGCTAGCACAGATACGCAGTATTTT
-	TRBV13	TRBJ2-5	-	CASSLWKGVGETQYF	TGTGCCAGCAGCTTATGGAAGGGGGTAGGCGAGACCCAGTACTTC
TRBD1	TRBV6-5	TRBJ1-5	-	CASTPGTGDQPQHF	TGTGCCAGCACCCCCGGGACAGGGGATCAGCCCCAGCATTTT
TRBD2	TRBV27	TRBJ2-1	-	CASSFVAGEGEQFF	TGTGCCAGCAGTTTCGTGGCGGGAGAGGGTGAGCAGTTCTTC
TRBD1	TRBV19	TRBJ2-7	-	CASSTPLRGSGEQYF	TGTGCCAGTAGTACCCCTCTCAGGGGGTCTGGCGAGCAGTACTTC
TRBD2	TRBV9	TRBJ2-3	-	CASSKGTSGSMTDTQYF	TGTGCCAGCAGCAAGGGGACTAGCGGGAGTATGACAGATACGCAGTATTTT
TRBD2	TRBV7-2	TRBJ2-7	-	CASSLEGGGAYEQYF	TGTGCCAGCAGCTTAGAGGGCGGGGGGGCCTACGAGCAGTACTTC
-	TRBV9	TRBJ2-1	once	CASSVGGLYNEQFF	TGTGCCAGCAGCGTGGGGGGACTGTACAATGAGCAGTTCTTC
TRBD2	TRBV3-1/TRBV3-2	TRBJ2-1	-	CASSRGTSVNEQFF	TGTGCCAGCAGTCGTGGGACTAGCGTCAATGAACAGTTCTTC
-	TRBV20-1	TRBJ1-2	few	CSASQGIGYGYTF	TGCAGTGCTAGTCAGGGGATTGGCTATGGCTACACCTTC
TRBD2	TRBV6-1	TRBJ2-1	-	CASSEVRTSLNEQFF	TGTGCCAGCAGTGAAGTGAGGACTAGTTTGAATGAGCAGTTCTTC
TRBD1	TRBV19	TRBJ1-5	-	CASSRQGDNQPQHF	TGTGCCAGTAGCCGACAGGGCGACAATCAGCCCCAGCATTTT
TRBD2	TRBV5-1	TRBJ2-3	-	CASSARGLAEFTDTQYF	TGCGCCAGCAGCGCACGCGGACTAGCGGAATTCACAGATACGCAGTATTTT
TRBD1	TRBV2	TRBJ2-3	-	CASRTGTGWDTQYF	TGTGCCAGCAGGACCGGGACAGGGTGGGATACGCAGTATTTT
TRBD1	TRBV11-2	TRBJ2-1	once	CASTPPGQGLTEQFF	TGTGCCAGCACCCCTCCGGGACAGGGCCTCACTGAGCAGTTCTTC